These T cell receptor beta chains were read from a single sample in a study of graft-versus-host responses after intestinal transplantation. Clones were read by immunoSEQ multiplex PCR, and TCRdb kept only the in-frame ones, dropping some. The sample includes tens of thousands of clones, over 70% of them seen just once. For these receptors, no antigen is known. The sequencing here drew on unstimulated CD4+ T cells sorted from spleen or lymph node cells, taken before transplant. These TCRs come from a human donor who was the organ donor for an intestinal transplant. Both conserved end residues are part of each CDR3. D genes are given only for firm matches. Expanded clones are given a class, and other clones once, few, many or no size at all.

-	TRBV6-6	13	TRBJ1-2	TRBD1	CASSTRQGYGYTF	TGTGCCAGCAGTACAAGACAGGGGTATGGCTACACCTTC
-	TRBV5-1	12	TRBJ2-5	-	CASSSYQETQYF	TGCGCCAGCAGCTCTTACCAAGAGACCCAGTACTTC
-	TRBV5-4	16	TRBJ1-6	-	CASSLAGRGQNSPLHF	TGTGCCAGCAGCTTAGCCGGGAGAGGACAAAATTCACCCCTCCACTTT
once	TRBV4-1	13	TRBJ2-3	TRBD1	CASSLTTGIEQYF	TGCGCCAGCAGCCTAACGACAGGGATCGAGCAGTATTTT
-	TRBV6-1	14	TRBJ1-2	-	CASVITPSNYGYTF	TGTGCCAGCGTAATTACACCTTCTAACTATGGCTACACCTTC
-	TRBV6-5	13	TRBJ1-5	TRBD1	CASMRGLGQPQHF	TGTGCCAGCATGAGGGGGCTCGGTCAGCCCCAGCATTTT
once	TRBV4-2	15	TRBJ2-2	TRBD2	CASSKGLAGTGELFF	TGTGCCAGCAGCAAAGGACTAGCGGGGACCGGGGAGCTGTTTTTT
-	TRBV9	15	TRBJ2-5	-	CASSVRAGVQETQYF	TGTGCCAGCAGCGTTAGAGCGGGTGTCCAAGAGACCCAGTACTTC
-	TRBV14	13	TRBJ1-1	-	CASRSRGRTEAFF	TGTGCCAGTCGCAGCAGGGGCCGCACTGAAGCTTTCTTT
-	TRBV5-1	15	TRBJ2-5	TRBD2	CASSLASGGAETQYF	TGCGCCAGCAGCTTGGCTAGCGGGGGGGCAGAGACCCAGTACTTC
-	TRBV6-5	15	TRBJ1-5	-	CASSYGPEFNQPQHF	TGTGCCAGCAGTTACGGGCCGGAATTCAATCAGCCCCAGCATTTT
-	TRBV9	14	TRBJ2-1	-	CASSPLSAGYEQFF	TGTGCCAGCAGCCCCCTTTCGGCCGGGTATGAGCAGTTCTTC
-	TRBV6-5	16	TRBJ2-6	-	CASSYSRGSGANVLTF	TGTGCCAGCAGTTACTCTAGGGGCTCTGGGGCCAACGTCCTGACTTTC
few	TRBV5-8	17	TRBJ2-5	TRBD1	CASSFGQGTISQETQYF	TGTGCCAGCAGCTTCGGACAGGGGACGATTAGCCAAGAGACCCAGTACTTC
-	TRBV2	14	TRBJ1-5	TRBD1	CASSLDRGGQPQHF	TGTGCCAGCAGTTTAGACAGGGGAGGTCAGCCCCAGCATTTT
-	TRBV19	12	TRBJ2-2	-	CASSLLGRELFF	TGTGCCAGTAGTCTACTAGGTCGGGAGCTGTTTTTT
-	TRBV10-3	15	TRBJ1-5	TRBD1	CAISEGGIGNQPQHF	TGTGCCATCAGTGAAGGGGGCATAGGCAATCAGCCCCAGCATTTT
-	TRBV29-1	14	TRBJ2-2	-	CSVSPLRLTGELFF	TGCAGCGTGTCACCTCTACGTTTAACCGGGGAGCTGTTTTTT
-	TRBV5-4	13	TRBJ1-2	-	CASSFNSNYGYTF	TGTGCCAGCAGCTTCAACTCTAACTATGGCTACACCTTC
few	TRBV19	11	TRBJ1-3	-	CASRFGNTIYF	TGTGCCAGCAGGTTTGGAAACACCATATATTTT
-	TRBV9	14	TRBJ2-1	TRBD2	CASGGGGAYNEQFF	TGTGCCAGTGGGGGCGGGGGGGCCTACAATGAGCAGTTCTTC
once	TRBV5-1	16	TRBJ2-5	-	CASRSGEVIYQETQYF	TGCGCCAGCAGATCCGGGGAGGTAATCTACCAAGAGACCCAGTACTTC
-	TRBV11-3	14	TRBJ2-5	-	CASSLGGAQETQYF	TGTGCCAGCAGCTTAGGAGGAGCCCAAGAGACCCAGTACTTC
-	TRBV6-1	14	TRBJ1-2	-	CASSGQVSSYGYTF	TGTGCCAGCAGTGGCCAGGTGTCCTCCTATGGCTACACCTTC
-	TRBV6-1	13	TRBJ1-1	-	CASRDQGNTEAFF	TGTGCCAGCAGAGATCAGGGAAACACTGAAGCTTTCTTT
-	TRBV5-1	15	TRBJ1-3	TRBD1	CASSLADRAGNTIYF	TGCGCCAGCAGCTTGGCTGACAGGGCTGGAAACACCATATATTTT
-	TRBV5-1	13	TRBJ1-2	-	CASSLSGDYGYTF	TGCGCCAGCAGCTTGTCCGGGGACTATGGCTACACCTTC
-	TRBV6-1	15	TRBJ1-2	-	CASSEGPALNYGYTF	TGTGCCAGCAGTGAAGGGCCAGCACTAAACTATGGCTACACCTTC
few	TRBV7-9	15	TRBJ1-4	TRBD1	CASTPGQGGNEKLFF	TGTGCCAGCACCCCAGGACAGGGAGGGAATGAAAAACTGTTTTTT
-	TRBV15	16	TRBJ2-5	TRBD1	CATSDPIRGREETQYF	TGTGCCACCAGCGACCCCATCAGGGGGAGAGAGGAGACCCAGTACTTC
-	TRBV2	16	TRBJ2-5	TRBD1	CASSEEGRGLQETQYF	TGTGCCAGCAGTGAAGAAGGCAGGGGGCTCCAAGAGACCCAGTACTTC
-	TRBV2	16	TRBJ1-4	TRBD1	CASRGPGQGYNEKLFF	TGTGCCAGCAGGGGCCCTGGACAGGGCTATAATGAAAAACTGTTTTTT
-	TRBV7-2	13	TRBJ2-5	TRBD2	CASMQLAGTTQYF	TGTGCCAGCATGCAGTTAGCGGGGACGACCCAGTACTTC
few	TRBV28	15	TRBJ1-4	TRBD1	CASSLKDRFNEKLFF	TGTGCCAGCAGTTTAAAGGACAGGTTTAATGAAAAACTGTTTTTT
-	TRBV9	14	TRBJ2-2	-	CASSVYGGTGELFF	TGTGCCAGCAGCGTTTACGGAGGTACCGGGGAGCTGTTTTTT
-	TRBV6-1	13	TRBJ1-5	-	CASSGGIRQPQHF	TGTGCCAGCAGTGGGGGCATACGGCAGCCCCAGCATTTT
-	TRBV5-4	14	TRBJ1-1	TRBD1	CASSLTGGVTEAFF	TGTGCCAGCAGCTTAACAGGGGGCGTCACTGAAGCTTTCTTT
once	TRBV7-9	14	TRBJ1-2	-	CASSRGGVGYGYTF	TGTGCCAGCAGCCGCGGGGGGGTCGGCTATGGCTACACCTTC
-	TRBV18	14	TRBJ1-1	-	CASSVLRQTTEAFF	TGTGCCAGCTCCGTTCTCCGACAGACCACTGAAGCTTTCTTT
-	TRBV5-1	20	TRBJ2-2	TRBD2	CASSLPLGLAGGQNTGELFF	TGCGCCAGCAGCTTGCCCTTGGGACTAGCGGGGGGGCAAAACACCGGGGAGCTGTTTTTT
-	TRBV28	11	TRBJ1-1	-	CASSSSTEAFF	TGTGCCAGCAGTAGCTCCACTGAAGCTTTCTTT
-	TRBV12-2	16	TRBJ2-5	-	CASRPDGTGGQETQYF	TGTGCAAGTCGCCCAGATGGTACAGGGGGGCAAGAGACCCAGTACTTC
-	TRBV28	15	TRBJ1-4	-	CASSSPGLTNEKLFF	TGTGCCAGCAGCTCCCCGGGACTGACTAATGAAAAACTGTTTTTT
-	TRBV7-2	16	TRBJ2-2	TRBD1	CASSLRGTGGTGELFF	TGTGCCAGCAGCTTAAGGGGGACAGGAGGGACCGGGGAGCTGTTTTTT
-	TRBV9	14	TRBJ1-4	-	CASSPGDTNEKLFF	TGTGCCAGCAGCCCGGGGGATACTAATGAAAAACTGTTTTTT
-	TRBV5-1	13	TRBJ1-2	-	CASSLEQAFGYTF	TGCGCCAGCAGCTTGGAGCAGGCCTTTGGCTACACCTTC
-	TRBV25-1	16	TRBJ2-1	-	CASSDSGTQTFDEQFF	TGTGCCAGCAGTGACTCAGGGACACAGACCTTCGATGAGCAGTTCTTC
-	TRBV28	16	TRBJ2-2	TRBD2	CASILSGLRNTGELFF	TGTGCCAGCATCCTTAGCGGGTTGAGGAACACCGGGGAGCTGTTTTTT
-	TRBV5-4	14	TRBJ1-6	-	CASSLAGGRSPLHF	TGTGCCAGCAGCTTGGCCGGGGGGCGATCACCCCTCCACTTT
-	TRBV7-2	15	TRBJ1-5	-	CASRKGGQSNQPQHF	TGTGCCAGCAGGAAAGGCGGACAGAGCAATCAGCCCCAGCATTTT
once	TRBV5-1	17	TRBJ1-2	TRBD1	CASSLVAGGVSNYGYTF	TGCGCCAGCAGCCTGGTGGCAGGGGGCGTCTCTAACTATGGCTACACCTTC
-	TRBV7-9	15	TRBJ2-1	-	CASSPRLELYNEQFF	TGTGCCAGCAGCCCTAGACTTGAACTCTACAATGAGCAGTTCTTC